The sequence of this T cell receptor (beta chain) was determined in a study of CD8 T cells in ankylosing spondylitis (dated by TCRdb to the late 2010s). Study-level background: To find TCR variants linked to disease, the study profiled T cell receptor beta repertoires in ankylosing spondylitis patients and healthy donors. In total, the full study cohort was made up of 100 to 140 healthy donors and some 26 ankylosing spondylitis patients. Samples of peripheral blood were taken, and for ankylosing spondylitis patients, synovial fluid was collected as well. What the research found in general, with its limitations: Blood from ankylosing spondylitis patients appeared to be characterized by a TCR beta motif made up of eight highly homologous amino acid variants. Some of the motif variants had been reported before in the synovial fluid and blood of reactive arthritis patients, a finding that suggests common disease-initiation mechanisms. The disease-linked clones showed a CD8+ phenotype and occurred at relatively low frequencies in peripheral blood. The disease-linked clones were reported as significantly enriched in matched synovial fluid samples from ankylosing spondylitis patients.

Sequenced on an Illumina HiSeq 2500. Quantitative 5'-RACE with molecular barcodes was used to prepare TCR beta libraries. Concerning the study's data processing: To identify disease-linked TCR variants, a new computational method was used, one built on a probabilistic model of VDJ rearrangement. Clones were called with MiXCR by TCRdb after fastp trimmed the public reads at Q25, and only in-frame beta chains were retained. Rows with a matching CDR3 protein are joined into one entry that keeps the most common DNA and genes. It is TCRdb's table, rather than the study itself, that gives the V and J calls and clone size. This sample holds roughly 170,000 distinct CDR3 sequences; roughly 10% were observed only once. Roughly 16% of the sample is held by the ten biggest clonotypes. The germline V gene encodes CDR1 MDHEN and CDR2 SYDVKM. There are 14 amino acids in the CDR3, from cysteine to phenylalanine inclusive. Just CDR3 DNA is preserved here, 42 bases in frame from base 1. Trimming removed 4 bases from V and 2 bases from J, leaving 12 bases between the germline ends.

Turning to this clonotype: Its antigen has not been determined. Base qualities are not provided; no much larger clone lies one nucleotide away.

The receptor's source is a female donor with ankylosing spondylitis or in good health (not recorded which). The sequenced material came from blood, either unsorted or a sorted T cell fraction (not recorded which). The receptor chain draws on TRBV28 and TRBJ2-7, and perhaps TRBD2 as D gene, on 5 matching bases. The DNA sequence reads TGTGCCAGCAGTTCCTCCGACGGGGCCTACGAGCAGTACTTC. It translates to CASSSSDGAYEQYF. The CDR3 plus the reference TRBV28 and TRBJ2-7 genes for the other parts give the full variable domain: DVKVTQSSRYLVKRTGEKVFLECVQDMDHENMFWYRQDPGLGLRLIYFSYDVKMKEKGDIPEGYSVSREKKERFSLILESASTNQTSMYLCASSSSDGAYEQYFGPGTRLTVT.